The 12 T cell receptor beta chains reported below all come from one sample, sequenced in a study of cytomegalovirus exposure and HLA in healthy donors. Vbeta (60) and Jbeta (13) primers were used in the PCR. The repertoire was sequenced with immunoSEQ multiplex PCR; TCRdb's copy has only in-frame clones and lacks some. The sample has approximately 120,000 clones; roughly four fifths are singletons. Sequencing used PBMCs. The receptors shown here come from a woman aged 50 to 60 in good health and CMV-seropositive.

Here the CDR3 reads CASSVGQGRFYEQYF. CDR3 nucleotide sequence: TGTGCCAGCAGCGTAGGACAGGGGAGGTTCTACGAGCAGTACTTC. The chain joins TRBV9 to TRBJ2-7, with 8 bases that match TRBD1. This CDR3 is 15 amino acids long. CDR1 SGDLS and CDR2 YYNGEE come from the germline V gene. J lost 3 bases, V lost 0 bases, and 5 bases had no gene match.

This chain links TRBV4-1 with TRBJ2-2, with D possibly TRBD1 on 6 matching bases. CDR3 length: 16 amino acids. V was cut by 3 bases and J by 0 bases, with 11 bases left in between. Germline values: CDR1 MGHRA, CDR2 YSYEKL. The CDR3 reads CASSHETGSNTGELFF. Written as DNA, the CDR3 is TGCGCCAGCAGCCACGAAACAGGGTCGAACACCGGGGAGCTGTTTTTT.

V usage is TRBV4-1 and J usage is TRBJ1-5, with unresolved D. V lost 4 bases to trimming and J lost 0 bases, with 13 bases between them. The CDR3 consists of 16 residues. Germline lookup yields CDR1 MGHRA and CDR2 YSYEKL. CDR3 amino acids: CASSLSELGSNQPQHF. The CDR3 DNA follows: TGCGCCAGCAGCCTATCCGAGCTCGGTAGCAATCAGCCCCAGCATTTT.

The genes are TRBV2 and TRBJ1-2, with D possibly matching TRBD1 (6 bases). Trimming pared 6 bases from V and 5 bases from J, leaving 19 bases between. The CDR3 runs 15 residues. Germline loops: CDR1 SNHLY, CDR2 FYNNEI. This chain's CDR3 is CASRKQGQVFYGYTF. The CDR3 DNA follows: TGTGCCAGCAGGAAACAGGGTCAAGTCTTTTATGGCTACACCTTC.

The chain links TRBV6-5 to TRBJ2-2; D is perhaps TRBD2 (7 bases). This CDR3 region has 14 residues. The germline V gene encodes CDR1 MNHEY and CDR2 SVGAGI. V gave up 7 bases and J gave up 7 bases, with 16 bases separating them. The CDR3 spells CASTGGRLSGELFF. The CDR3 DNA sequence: TGTGCCAGCACCGGGGGGCGACTTAGCGGGGAGCTGTTTTTT.

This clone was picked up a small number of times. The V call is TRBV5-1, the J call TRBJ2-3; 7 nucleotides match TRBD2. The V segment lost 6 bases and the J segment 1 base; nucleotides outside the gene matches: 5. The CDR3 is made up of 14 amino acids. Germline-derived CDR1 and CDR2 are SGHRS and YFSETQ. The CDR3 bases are TGCGCCAGCACCCAGAGCGGGGGCACAGATACGCAGTATTTT. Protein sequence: CASTQSGGTDTQYF.

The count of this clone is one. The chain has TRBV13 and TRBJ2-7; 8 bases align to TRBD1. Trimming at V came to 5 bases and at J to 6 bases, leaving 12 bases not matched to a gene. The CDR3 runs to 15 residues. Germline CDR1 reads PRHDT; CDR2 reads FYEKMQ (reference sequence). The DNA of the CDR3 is TGTGCCAGCAGCCACAGAACAGGGGGTTCCGCCGAGCAGTACTTC. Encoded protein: CASSHRTGGSAEQYF. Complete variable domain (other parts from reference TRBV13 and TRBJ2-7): AAGVIQSPRHLIKEKRETATLKCYPIPRHDTVYWYQQGPGQDPQFLISFYEKMQSDKGSIPDRFSAQQFSDYHSELNMSSLELGDSALYFCASSHRTGGSAEQYFGPGTRLTVT.

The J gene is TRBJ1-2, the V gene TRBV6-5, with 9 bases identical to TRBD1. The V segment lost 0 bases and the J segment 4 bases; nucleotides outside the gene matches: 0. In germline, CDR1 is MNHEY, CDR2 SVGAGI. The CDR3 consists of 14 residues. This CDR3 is CASSYSGQGYGYTF. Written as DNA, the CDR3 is TGTGCCAGCAGTTACTCGGGACAGGGCTATGGCTACACCTTC.

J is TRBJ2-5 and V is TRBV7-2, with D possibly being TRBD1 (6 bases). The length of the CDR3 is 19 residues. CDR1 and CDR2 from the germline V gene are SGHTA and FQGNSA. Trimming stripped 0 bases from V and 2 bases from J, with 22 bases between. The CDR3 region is CASSLALWSITGIQETQYF. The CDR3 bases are TGTGCCAGCAGCTTAGCGCTTTGGAGTATCACAGGGATACAAGAGACCCAGTACTTC.

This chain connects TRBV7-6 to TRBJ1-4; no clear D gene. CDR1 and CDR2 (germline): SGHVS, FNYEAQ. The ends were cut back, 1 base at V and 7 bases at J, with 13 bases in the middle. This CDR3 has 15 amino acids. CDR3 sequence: CASSLGGSSLEKLFF. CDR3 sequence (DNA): TGTGCCAGCAGCTTAGGAGGGAGCAGTCTTGAAAAACTGTTTTTT.

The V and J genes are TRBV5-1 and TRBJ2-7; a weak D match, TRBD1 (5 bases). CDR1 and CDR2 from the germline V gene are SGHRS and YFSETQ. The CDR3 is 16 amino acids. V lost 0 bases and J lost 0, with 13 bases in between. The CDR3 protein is CASSLGPQVGSYEQYF. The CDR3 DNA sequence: TGCGCCAGCAGCTTGGGGCCACAGGTTGGCTCCTACGAGCAGTACTTC.

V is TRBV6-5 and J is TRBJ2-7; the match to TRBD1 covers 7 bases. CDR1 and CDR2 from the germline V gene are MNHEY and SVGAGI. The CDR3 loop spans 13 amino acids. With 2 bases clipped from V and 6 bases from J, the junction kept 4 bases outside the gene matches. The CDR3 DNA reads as TGTGCCAGCAGTTACGGCGACAGGGTCGAGCAGTACTTC. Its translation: CASSYGDRVEQYF.